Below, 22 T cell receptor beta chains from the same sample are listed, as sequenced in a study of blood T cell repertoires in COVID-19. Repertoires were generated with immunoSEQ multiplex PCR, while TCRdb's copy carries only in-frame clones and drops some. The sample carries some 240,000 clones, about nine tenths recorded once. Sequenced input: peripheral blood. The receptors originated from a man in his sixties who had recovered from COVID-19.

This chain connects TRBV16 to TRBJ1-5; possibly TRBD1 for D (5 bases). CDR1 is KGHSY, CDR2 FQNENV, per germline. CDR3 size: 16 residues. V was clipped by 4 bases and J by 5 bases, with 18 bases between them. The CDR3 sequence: CASSLTNRGGDQPQHF. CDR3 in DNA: TGTGCCAGCAGCCTGACAAACCGGGGGGGGGATCAGCCCCAGCATTTT.

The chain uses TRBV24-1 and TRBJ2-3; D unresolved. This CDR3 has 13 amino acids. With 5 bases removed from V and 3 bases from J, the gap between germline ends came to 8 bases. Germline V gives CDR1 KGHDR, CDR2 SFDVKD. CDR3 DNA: TGTGCCACCAGTGGACAAAAGACAGATACGCAGTATTTT. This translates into CATSGQKTDTQYF.

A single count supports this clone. CDR3 coding DNA: TGTGCCAGCAGCTCAAGACAGGGGTGGGATTCACCCCTCCACTTT. Encoded protein: CASSSRQGWDSPLHF. The V and J genes are TRBV11-2 and TRBJ1-6, with 8 bases fitting TRBD1. Germline V gives CDR1 SGHAT, CDR2 FQNNGV. Unmatched junction bases numbered 7, after V lost 4 bases and J lost 8 bases. The CDR3 spans 15 residues.

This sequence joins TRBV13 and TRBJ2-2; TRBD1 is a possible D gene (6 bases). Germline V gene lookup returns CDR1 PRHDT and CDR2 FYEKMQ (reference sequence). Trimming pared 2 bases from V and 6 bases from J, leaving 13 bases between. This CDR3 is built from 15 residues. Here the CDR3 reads CASSLRTGYPGELFF. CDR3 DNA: TGTGCCAGCAGCTTACGTACAGGGTATCCCGGGGAGCTGTTTTTT.

This CDR3 is CASSFRAGQDYEQYF. Here the CDR3 DNA reads TGTGCCAGCAGTTTTAGGGCAGGACAAGACTACGAGCAGTACTTC. The gene calls are TRBV28 and TRBJ2-7; a weak D match, TRBD1 (5 bases). CDR1 and CDR2 from the germline V gene are MDHEN and SYDVKM. V lost 3 bases and J lost 3, with 15 bases in between. This CDR3 is 15 amino acids long. The complete variable domain, with remaining parts taken from reference TRBV28 and TRBJ2-7, reads DVKVTQSSRYLVKRTGEKVFLECVQDMDHENMFWYRQDPGLGLRLIYFSYDVKMKEKGDIPEGYSVSREKKERFSLILESASTNQTSMYLCASSFRAGQDYEQYFGPGTRLTVT.

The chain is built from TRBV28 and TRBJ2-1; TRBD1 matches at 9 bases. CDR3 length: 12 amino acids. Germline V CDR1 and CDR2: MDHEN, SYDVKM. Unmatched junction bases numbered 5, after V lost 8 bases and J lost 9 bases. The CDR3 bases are TGTGCCAGCTGGGACAGGGTTTCTGAGCAGTTCTTC. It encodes CASWDRVSEQFF. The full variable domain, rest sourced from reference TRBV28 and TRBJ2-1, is DVKVTQSSRYLVKRTGEKVFLECVQDMDHENMFWYRQDPGLGLRLIYFSYDVKMKEKGDIPEGYSVSREKKERFSLILESASTNQTSMYLCASWDRVSEQFFGPGTRLTVL.

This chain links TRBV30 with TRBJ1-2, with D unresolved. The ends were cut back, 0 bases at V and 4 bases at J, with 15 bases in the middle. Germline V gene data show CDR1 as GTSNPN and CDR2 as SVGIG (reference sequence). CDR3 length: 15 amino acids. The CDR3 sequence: CAWSVRRSRGYGYTF. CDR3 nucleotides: TGTGCCTGGAGTGTAAGGAGGAGCCGGGGCTATGGCTACACCTTC.

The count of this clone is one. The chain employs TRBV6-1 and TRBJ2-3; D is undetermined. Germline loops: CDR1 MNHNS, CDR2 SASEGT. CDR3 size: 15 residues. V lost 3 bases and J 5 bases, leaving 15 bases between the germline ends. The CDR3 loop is CASSESIWAEDTQYF. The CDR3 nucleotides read TGTGCCAGCAGTGAGTCTATTTGGGCTGAAGATACGCAGTATTTT.

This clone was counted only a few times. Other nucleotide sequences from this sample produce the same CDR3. The CDR3 region is CASSVVLNTEAFF. CDR3 DNA sequence: TGTGCCAGCAGCGTAGTCCTCAACACTGAAGCTTTCTTT. The V and J genes are TRBV9 and TRBJ1-1, with D uncertain. Germline V gene sequence: CDR1 SGDLS, CDR2 YYNGEE. The CDR3 extends over 13 amino acids. Trimming left V 0 bases short and J 2 bases short, with 5 bases between.

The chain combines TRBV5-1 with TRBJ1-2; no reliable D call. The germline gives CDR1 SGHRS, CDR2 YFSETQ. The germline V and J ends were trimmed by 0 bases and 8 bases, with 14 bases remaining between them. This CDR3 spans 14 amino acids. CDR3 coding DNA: TGCGCCAGCAGCTTGGACAGCCCCCATAGGGGCTACACCTTC. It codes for CASSLDSPHRGYTF.

CDR3 in DNA: TGTGCCAGCAGCCCGACAGGGGGGTCAGGCAATGAGCAGTTCTTC. It encodes CASSPTGGSGNEQFF. V is TRBV5-4 and J is TRBJ2-1, with 9 bases fitting TRBD1. This CDR3 is built from 15 residues. CDR1 and CDR2 (germline): SGHNT, YYREEE (reference sequence). Trimming at V came to 4 bases and at J to 6 bases, leaving 8 bases not matched to a gene.

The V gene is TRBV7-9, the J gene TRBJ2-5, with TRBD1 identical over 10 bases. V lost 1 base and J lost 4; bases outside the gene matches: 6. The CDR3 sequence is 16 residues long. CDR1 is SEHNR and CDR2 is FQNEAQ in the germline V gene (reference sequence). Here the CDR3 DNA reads TGTGCCAGCAGCTTAGATTCGGGACAGGGGAGAGAGACCCAGTACTTC. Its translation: CASSLDSGQGRETQYF.

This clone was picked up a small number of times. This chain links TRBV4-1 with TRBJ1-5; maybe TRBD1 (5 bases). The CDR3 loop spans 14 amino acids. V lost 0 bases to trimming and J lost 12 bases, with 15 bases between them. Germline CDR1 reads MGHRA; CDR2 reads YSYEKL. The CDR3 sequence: CASSQEQASRVQHF. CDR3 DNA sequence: TGCGCCAGCAGCCAAGAACAGGCTTCTAGGGTCCAGCATTTT.

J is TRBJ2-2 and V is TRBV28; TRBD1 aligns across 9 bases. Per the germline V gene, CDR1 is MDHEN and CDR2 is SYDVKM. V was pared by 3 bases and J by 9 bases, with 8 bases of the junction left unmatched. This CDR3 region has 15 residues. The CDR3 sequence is CASSLSRTGERELFF. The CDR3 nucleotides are TGTGCCAGCAGTTTGAGTAGGACAGGGGAGAGGGAGCTGTTTTTT.

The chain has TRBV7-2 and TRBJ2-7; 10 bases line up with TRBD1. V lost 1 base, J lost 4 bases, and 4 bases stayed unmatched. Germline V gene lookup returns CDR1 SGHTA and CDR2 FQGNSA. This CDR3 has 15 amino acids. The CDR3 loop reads CASSLGSGQGYEQYF. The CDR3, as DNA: TGTGCCAGCAGCTTAGGCTCGGGACAGGGGTACGAGCAGTACTTC.

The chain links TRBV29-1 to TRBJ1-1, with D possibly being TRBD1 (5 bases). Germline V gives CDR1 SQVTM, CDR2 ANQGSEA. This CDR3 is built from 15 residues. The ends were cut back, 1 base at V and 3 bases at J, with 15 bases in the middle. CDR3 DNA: TGCAGCGTTGAAGTCCAGGGAAGCGTCTACACTGAAGCTTTCTTT. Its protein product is CSVEVQGSVYTEAFF.

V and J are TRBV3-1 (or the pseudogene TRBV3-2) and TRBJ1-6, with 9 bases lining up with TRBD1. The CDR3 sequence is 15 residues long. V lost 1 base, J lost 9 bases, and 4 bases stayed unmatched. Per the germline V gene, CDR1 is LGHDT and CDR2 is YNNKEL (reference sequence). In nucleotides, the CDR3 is TGTGCCAGCAGCCAAGGGACAGGGGCGTTTTCACCCCTCCACTTT. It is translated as CASSQGTGAFSPLHF.

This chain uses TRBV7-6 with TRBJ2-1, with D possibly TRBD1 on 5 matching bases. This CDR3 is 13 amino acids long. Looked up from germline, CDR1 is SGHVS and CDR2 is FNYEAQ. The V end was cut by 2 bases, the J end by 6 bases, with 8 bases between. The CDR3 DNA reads TGTGCCAGCAGCTTAACGCAGGGCAATGAGCAGTTCTTC. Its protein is CASSLTQGNEQFF.

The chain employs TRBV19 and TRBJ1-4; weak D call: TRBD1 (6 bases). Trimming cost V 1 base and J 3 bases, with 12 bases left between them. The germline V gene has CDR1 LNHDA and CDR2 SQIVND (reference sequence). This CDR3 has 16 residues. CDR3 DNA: TGTGCCAGTAGTATAGTGCGGACAGTGGCTAATGAAAAACTGTTTTTT. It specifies CASSIVRTVANEKLFF. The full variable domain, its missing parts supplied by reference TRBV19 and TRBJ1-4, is DGGITQSPKYLFRKEGQNVTLSCEQNLNHDAMYWYRQDPGQGLRLIYYSQIVNDFQKGDIAEGYSVSREKKESFPLTVTSAQKNPTAFYLCASSIVRTVANEKLFFGSGTQLSVL.

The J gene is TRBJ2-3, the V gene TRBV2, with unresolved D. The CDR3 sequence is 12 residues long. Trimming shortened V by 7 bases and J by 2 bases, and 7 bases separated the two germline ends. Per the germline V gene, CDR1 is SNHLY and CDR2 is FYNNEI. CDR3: CASTVNTDTQYF. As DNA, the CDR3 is TGTGCCAGCACAGTAAACACAGATACGCAGTATTTT. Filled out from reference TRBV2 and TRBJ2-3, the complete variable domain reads EPEVTQTPSHQVTQMGQEVILRCVPISNHLYFYWYRQILGQKVEFLVSFYNNEISEKSEIFDDQFSVERPDGSNFTLKIRSTKLEDSAMYFCASTVNTDTQYFGPGTRLTVL.

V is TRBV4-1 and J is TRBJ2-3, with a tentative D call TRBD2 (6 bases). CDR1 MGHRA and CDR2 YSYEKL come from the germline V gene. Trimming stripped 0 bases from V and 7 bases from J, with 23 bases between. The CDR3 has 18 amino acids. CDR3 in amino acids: CASSQDRVEGPIGNTQYF. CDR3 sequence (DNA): TGCGCCAGCAGCCAAGATCGAGTGGAGGGCCCCATCGGAAATACGCAGTATTTT.

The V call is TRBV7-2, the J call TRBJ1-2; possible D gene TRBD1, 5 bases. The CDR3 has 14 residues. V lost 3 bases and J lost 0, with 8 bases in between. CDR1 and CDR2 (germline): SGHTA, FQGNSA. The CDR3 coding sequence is TGTGCCAGCAGCTTGGGACTAGCTAACTATGGCTACACCTTC. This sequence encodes CASSLGLANYGYTF.